Below, 16 T cell receptor beta chains from the same sample are listed, as sequenced in a study of blood T cell repertoires in COVID-19. Produced via immunoSEQ multiplex PCR; TCRdb's table is partial and in-frame only. The sample has 100,000 or so clones, roughly nine tenths seen once. The sequenced sample consisted of peripheral blood. Source of these receptors: an elderly woman with acute or convalescent COVID-19.

CDR3 region: CASSPPGQGAYSPLHF. CDR3 in DNA: TGTGCCAGCTCACCACCGGGACAGGGGGCTTATTCACCCCTCCACTTT. This chain links TRBV18 with TRBJ1-6, with 12 bases that match TRBD1. This CDR3 has 16 residues. CDR1 is KGHSH and CDR2 is LQKENI in the germline V gene. The J segment lost 8 bases and the V segment lost 0 bases, leaving 2 bases of the junction unmatched.

The chain couples TRBV6-6 to TRBJ2-7, with 10 bases lining up with TRBD1. Losses at the gene ends were 6 bases for V and 6 bases for J; bases not matched to a gene: 5. The CDR3 is 13 residues long. Looked up from germline, CDR1 is MNHNY and CDR2 is SVGAGI (reference sequence). The DNA for the CDR3 is TGTGCCAGCAGGGGACAGGGGCCTGCCGAGCAGTACTTC. Translated, it gives CASRGQGPAEQYF.

This chain joins TRBV10-1 and TRBJ2-1; TRBD2 agrees at 7 bases. The CDR3 length is 17 residues. V gave up 6 bases and J gave up 5 bases; unmatched junction bases: 16. The germline gives CDR1 WNHNN, CDR2 SYGVQD (reference sequence). The CDR3 DNA reads TGCGCCAGCAGGGAAATTGGGAGGGGAAAGAGGAACAATGAGCAGTTCTTC. This codes for CASREIGRGKRNNEQFF.

This clone was seen just once. This rearrangement joins TRBV6-4 to TRBJ2-7; 10 nucleotides line up with TRBD1. The germline V gene has CDR1 MRHNA and CDR2 SNTAGT. This CDR3 is built from 15 residues. The junction had 8 bases not matched to a gene; V was cut back by 6 bases and J by 3 bases. CDR3 sequence reads: CASSAETGGVYEQYF. CDR3 coding DNA: TGTGCCAGCAGCGCCGAGACAGGGGGCGTCTACGAGCAGTACTTC.

V usage is TRBV10-3 and J usage is TRBJ1-5; maybe TRBD1 (5 bases). Germline lookup yields CDR1 ENHRY and CDR2 SYGVKD. Trimming took 3 bases from V and 4 from J, leaving 19 bases between them. The CDR3 runs 17 residues. The CDR3 sequence: CAISESQVQVGNQPQHF. CDR3 DNA: TGTGCCATCAGTGAAAGCCAGGTACAGGTCGGTAATCAGCCCCAGCATTTT.

The chain combines TRBV7-2 with TRBJ2-5; D may be TRBD1 (5 bases). Germline V CDR1 and CDR2: SGHTA, FQGNSA. The CDR3 runs to 14 residues. Deletions cut 4 bases from V and 1 base from J, with 10 bases between. CDR3 coding DNA: TGTGCCAGCAGCTCCACAGGATCCCAAGAGACCCAGTACTTC. Amino acids: CASSSTGSQETQYF.

The rearrangement links TRBV10-2 to TRBJ2-3, with TRBD1 matching 8 bases. The trim removed 6 bases at V and 5 bases at J, leaving 13 bases unmatched. The CDR3 is made up of 16 amino acids. Per germline, CDR1 WSHSY and CDR2 SAAADI. CDR3 loop: CASRAWGTGDEDTQYF. CDR3 DNA: TGCGCCAGCAGGGCCTGGGGGACAGGAGATGAAGATACGCAGTATTTT.

This rearrangement joins TRBV7-2 to TRBJ2-7; D is uncertain. This CDR3 spans 13 amino acids. The germline V gene encodes CDR1 SGHTA and CDR2 FQGNSA. The germline V and J ends were trimmed by 3 bases and 3 bases, with 9 bases remaining between them. The CDR3: CASSFSRIYEQYF. CDR3 coding DNA: TGTGCCAGCAGCTTTTCGCGGATCTACGAGCAGTACTTC.

The chain links TRBV10-3 to TRBJ1-1; D may be TRBD1 (5 bases). The CDR3 length is 16 residues. Germline V gene sequence: CDR1 ENHRY, CDR2 SYGVKD. With 6 bases removed from V and 0 bases from J, the gap between germline ends came to 17 bases. The DNA for the CDR3 is TGTGCCATCAGCCTGGACGGCCAAGGGGTGAACACTGAAGCTTTCTTT. Amino acids: CAISLDGQGVNTEAFF.

The chain recombines TRBV11-2 with TRBJ1-1, with D possibly TRBD1 on 6 matching bases. CDR1 is SGHAT, CDR2 FQNNGV, per germline. The CDR3 has 15 amino acids. V lost 5 bases, J lost 8 bases, and 21 bases lay in between. CDR3 nucleotides: TGTGCCAGCAGCCCTCAAATGGCAGGGGCAGGCGAAGCTTTCTTT. Protein product: CASSPQMAGAGEAFF.

Note on this clone: The same CDR3 arises from other DNA sequences in this sample as well. This CDR3 reads CASSYRGLSTDTQYF. As DNA, the CDR3 is TGTGCCAGCAGTTACAGGGGGCTGAGCACAGATACGCAGTATTTT. V and J are TRBV6-5 and TRBJ2-3; 7 nucleotides align to TRBD1. The CDR3 totals 15 residues. Trimming took 2 bases from V and 0 from J; bases not matched to a gene: 2. The germline gives CDR1 MNHEY, CDR2 SVGAGI.

The chain links TRBV28 to TRBJ2-7; 7 bases match TRBD1. V gave up 8 bases and J gave up 3 bases; unmatched junction bases: 13. The CDR3 has 15 amino acids. Germline V gene sequence: CDR1 MDHEN, CDR2 SYDVKM. The CDR3 sequence: CASRAGAGGNYEQYF. CDR3 nucleotides: TGTGCCAGCCGCGCCGGGGCAGGGGGTAACTACGAGCAGTACTTC.

This clone was recorded once. The V and J genes are TRBV10-3 and TRBJ1-1; possibly TRBD1 for D (6 bases). Germline loops: CDR1 ENHRY, CDR2 SYGVKD. V gave up 0 bases and J gave up 4 bases, with 15 bases separating them. This CDR3 region has 16 residues. The CDR3 loop reads CAISESGQFRSTEAFF. In nucleotides, the CDR3 is TGTGCCATCAGTGAGTCTGGACAGTTTCGTAGCACTGAAGCTTTCTTT.

This clone was counted only a few times. This rearrangement joins TRBV7-2 to TRBJ2-7; 7 nucleotides match TRBD2. The CDR3 loop spans 17 amino acids. Germline V gene lookup returns CDR1 SGHTA and CDR2 FQGNSA. V shed 3 bases, J shed 2 bases, and the junction held 13 bases outside the gene matches. Written as DNA, the CDR3 is TGTGCCAGCAGCTTCCGATTGAGACTAGCCGCCACCTACGAGCAGTACTTC. Amino acid sequence: CASSFRLRLAATYEQYF.

This clone was seen a handful of times. The same CDR3 is also encoded by other DNA sequences in this sample. This chain uses TRBV7-2 with TRBJ1-1, with TRBD1 as a possible D gene (6 bases). The CDR3 is 14 residues long. The germline gives CDR1 SGHTA, CDR2 FQGNSA. The germline V and J ends were trimmed by 6 bases and 1 base, with 12 bases remaining between them. CDR3 in DNA: TGTGCCAGCAGACCATCACAGGGGAACACTGAAGCTTTCTTT. It is translated as CASRPSQGNTEAFF.

The chain links TRBV2 to TRBJ2-4, with D unresolved. This CDR3 is built from 16 residues. Germline assignment: CDR1 SNHLY and CDR2 FYNNEI. The ends were cut back, 7 bases at V and 0 bases at J, with 16 bases in the middle. For the CDR3, the DNA is TGTGCCAGCATTTCTCAGGTGGTACTAGCCAAAAACATTCAGTACTTC. Translated: CASISQVVLAKNIQYF.